These 18 T cell receptor beta chains originate from one sample sequenced in a study of identifying expanded T cells in peripheral blood (dated by TCRdb to the late 2010s). Libraries were built with the immunoSEQ multiplex PCR assay. TCRdb's version of the immuneACCESS table is confined to in-frame rearrangements and falls short of the full clone set. An unresolved V gene accounts for under half of the shortfall where checked; the remainder is of unknown origin. The sample contains fewer than 85,000 clones, about 89% of them found a single time. Jointly, the top ten make up around 3% of the sample. The source material was blood. These receptors were obtained from a person aged 18 to 75 in good health.

The genes are TRBV7-9 and TRBJ2-7; 9 bases are shared with TRBD2. Germline assignment: CDR1 SEHNR and CDR2 FQNEAQ (reference sequence). The CDR3 spans 16 residues. V dropped 8 bases and J dropped 6; count of bases not matched to a gene: 17. The CDR3 region has the DNA TGTGCCAGCCGCGGGGCGGGAGGGGGTAGTCTAGGCGAGCAGTACTTC. It is translated as CASRGAGGGSLGEQYF.

The chain couples TRBV28 to TRBJ1-2; 8 bases align to TRBD1. Germline lookup yields CDR1 MDHEN and CDR2 SYDVKM. V trimming: 6 bases; J trimming: 4 bases; junction bases outside the gene matches: 7. The CDR3 loop spans 14 amino acids. The DNA for the CDR3 is TGTGCCAGCAGGGAGCCAGGGGGCAGCTATGGCTACACCTTC. Protein product: CASREPGGSYGYTF.

This clone has just one count. This rearrangement joins TRBV6-5 to TRBJ2-7; tentative D call: TRBD1 (5 bases). The CDR3 has 13 amino acids. CDR1 and CDR2 (germline): MNHEY, SVGAGI. V lost 6 bases and J 3 bases, leaving 12 bases between the germline ends. The CDR3 is CASRARVNYEQYF. CDR3 in DNA: TGTGCCAGCAGGGCCAGGGTGAACTACGAGCAGTACTTC.

V gene TRBV4-2 combines with J gene TRBJ2-1; a weak D match, TRBD2 (6 bases). There are 18 residues in the CDR3. From germline, CDR1 is LGHNA and CDR2 YNFKEQ. Trimming removed 3 bases from V and 0 bases from J, with 18 bases in between. CDR3 sequence (DNA): TGTGCCAGCAGCCATTCAAGGTTGGGGGAGGTCTCCTACAATGAGCAGTTCTTC. It translates to CASSHSRLGEVSYNEQFF.

The rearrangement links TRBV6-6 to TRBJ1-1; D not certain. Germline V lookup: CDR1 MNHNY, CDR2 SVGAGI (reference sequence). Trimming cost V 6 bases and J 6 bases, with 11 bases left between them. The CDR3 has 12 residues. The DNA of the CDR3 is TGTGCCAGCAGCGGAGGGATCCCTGAAGCTTTCTTT. It codes for CASSGGIPEAFF.

V gene TRBV11-3 combines with J gene TRBJ2-5; no reliable D call. The CDR3 has 13 residues. Per the germline V gene, CDR1 is SGHNT and CDR2 is YENEEA. V was clipped by 5 bases and J by 5 bases, with 12 bases between them. This CDR3 is CASSLIAGETQYF. The DNA for the CDR3 is TGTGCCAGCAGCCTCATAGCAGGCGAGACCCAGTACTTC.

The V gene is TRBV18, the J gene TRBJ2-1, with 9 bases fitting TRBD1. Trimming cost V 2 bases and J 3 bases; bases outside gene matches: 2. The CDR3 totals 15 residues. The V gene's germline CDR1 is KGHSH and CDR2 LQKENI. The CDR3 sequence is CASSPGQGIYNEQFF. CDR3 DNA sequence: TGTGCCAGCTCACCAGGACAGGGGATCTACAATGAGCAGTTCTTC.

The chain combines TRBV7-2 with TRBJ2-1; D not certain. This CDR3 region has 12 residues. Germline V gene sequence: CDR1 SGHTA, CDR2 FQGNSA. Trimming removed 4 bases from V and 8 bases from J, with 9 bases in between. The CDR3 sequence is CASSSVIYEQFF. The CDR3 DNA sequence: TGTGCCAGCAGCTCCGTCATCTATGAGCAGTTCTTC.

This clone was picked up a small number of times. The chain recombines TRBV9 with TRBJ2-1, with D tentatively TRBD2 (6 bases). The CDR3 has 15 amino acids. From germline, CDR1 is SGDLS and CDR2 YYNGEE. Trimming cost V 0 bases and J 8 bases, with 15 bases left between them. The DNA for the CDR3 is TGTGCCAGCAGCGTAGCGATGATAGCGGCGGATGAGCAGTTCTTC. This sequence encodes CASSVAMIAADEQFF. The whole variable domain, remainder taken from reference TRBV9 and TRBJ2-1, is DSGVTQTPKHLITATGQRVTLRCSPRSGDLSVYWYQQSLDQGLQFLIQYYNGEERAKGNILERFSAQQFPDLHSELNLSSLELGDSALYFCASSVAMIAADEQFFGPGTRLTVL.

The chain is built from TRBV7-2 and TRBJ2-4; weak D call: TRBD2 (6 bases). CDR3 size: 15 residues. The ends were cut back, 1 base at V and 6 bases at J, with 13 bases in the middle. The germline V gene encodes CDR1 SGHTA and CDR2 FQGNSA. The CDR3, as DNA: TGTGCCAGCAGCTTAGGAGTGGACGGGAGAAACATTCAGTACTTC. Protein product: CASSLGVDGRNIQYF.

This chain connects TRBV20-1 to TRBJ2-7; unclear D gene. CDR3 size: 10 residues. The germline CDR1 and CDR2 sequences are DFQATT and SNEGSKA (reference sequence). V lost 2 bases to trimming and J lost 7 bases, with 6 bases between them. This chain's CDR3 is CSARSGEQYF. CDR3 nucleotides: TGCAGTGCTAGATCCGGGGAGCAGTACTTC.

The chain uses TRBV5-6 and TRBJ2-7; D remains ambiguous. Germline V gives CDR1 SGHDT, CDR2 YYEEEE. The CDR3 runs 13 residues. V was clipped by 2 bases and J by 3 bases, with 9 bases between them. The CDR3 DNA sequence: TGTGCCAGCAGCTTCCGACTGAACTACGAGCAGTACTTC. It is translated as CASSFRLNYEQYF.

This chain joins TRBV7-2 and TRBJ2-6; a possible D gene is TRBD1 (6 bases). This CDR3 contains 18 residues. Trimming took 4 bases from V and 0 from J, leaving 16 bases between them. Per germline, CDR1 SGHTA and CDR2 FQGNSA. CDR3 sequence reads: CASSSPLGGLSGANVLTF. CDR3 sequence (DNA): TGTGCCAGCAGCTCGCCCTTAGGGGGTCTCTCTGGGGCCAACGTCCTGACTTTC.

The CDR3 protein is CASSSGSAVWTTDTQYF. The CDR3 DNA is TGTGCCAGCAGCTCGGGTTCGGCGGTGTGGACCACAGATACGCAGTATTTT. The chain employs TRBV7-9 and TRBJ2-3; no definite D call. Germline CDR1 is SEHNR and CDR2 is FQNEAQ (reference sequence). V was cut by 4 bases and J by 2 bases, with 19 bases left in between. This CDR3 is 17 amino acids long.

This clone was seen only once. V is TRBV7-2 and J is TRBJ2-2, with TRBD2 matching over 9 bases. Germline V gene data show CDR1 as SGHTA and CDR2 as FQGNSA. The CDR3 spans 15 residues. J lost 3 bases, V lost 5 bases, and 4 bases had no gene match. In DNA, the CDR3 is TGTGCCAGCAGCCCGGGACTAGCAGACACCGGGGAGCTGTTTTTT. Amino acid sequence: CASSPGLADTGELFF.

The chain carries TRBV5-1 and TRBJ2-5; the match to TRBD2 covers 9 bases. Germline assignment: CDR1 SGHRS and CDR2 YFSETQ. Trimming cost V 2 bases and J 2 bases; bases outside gene matches: 4. The CDR3 runs to 15 residues. CDR3 sequence (DNA): TGCGCCAGCAGCTTAGCTAGCGGGGTTCAAGAGACCCAGTACTTC. This encodes CASSLASGVQETQYF.

In DNA, the CDR3 is TGTGCCAGCAGCTTAGTGGCAGGGGGGCATTACGAGCAGTACTTC. The encoded protein is CASSLVAGGHYEQYF. The chain links TRBV7-2 to TRBJ2-7; tentatively, D is TRBD1 (7 bases). The length of the CDR3 is 15 residues. Per the germline V gene, CDR1 is SGHTA and CDR2 is FQGNSA. The V gene lost 1 base and the J gene lost 4 bases, with 14 bases spanning the gap.

V and J are TRBV13 and TRBJ1-4; the D gene is possibly TRBD1 (6 bases). The length of the CDR3 is 15 residues. Trimming removed 4 bases at V and 5 bases at J, with 14 bases between. Germline CDR1 reads PRHDT; CDR2 reads FYEKMQ (reference sequence). CDR3 sequence reads: CASSSSAGANEKLFF. The CDR3 region has the DNA TGTGCCAGCAGCTCTTCTGCAGGGGCAAATGAAAAACTGTTTTTT.